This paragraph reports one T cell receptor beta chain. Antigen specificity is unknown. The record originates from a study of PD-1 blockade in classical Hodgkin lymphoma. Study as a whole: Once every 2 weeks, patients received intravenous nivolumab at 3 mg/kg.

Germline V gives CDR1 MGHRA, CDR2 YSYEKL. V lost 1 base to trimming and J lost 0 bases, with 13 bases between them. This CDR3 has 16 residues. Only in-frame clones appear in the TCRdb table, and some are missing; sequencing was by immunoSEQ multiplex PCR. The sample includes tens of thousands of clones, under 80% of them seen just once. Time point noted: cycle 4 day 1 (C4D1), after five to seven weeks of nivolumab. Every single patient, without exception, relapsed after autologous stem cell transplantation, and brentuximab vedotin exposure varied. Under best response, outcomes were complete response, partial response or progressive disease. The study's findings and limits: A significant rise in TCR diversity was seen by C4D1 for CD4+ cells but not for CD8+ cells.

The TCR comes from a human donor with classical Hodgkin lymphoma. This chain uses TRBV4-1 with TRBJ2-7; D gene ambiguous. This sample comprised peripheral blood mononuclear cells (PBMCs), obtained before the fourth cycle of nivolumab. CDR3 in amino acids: CASSQGNRLSSYEQYF. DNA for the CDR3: TGCGCCAGCAGCCAAGGAAACAGACTGAGCTCCTACGAGCAGTACTTC.